Below are 9 T cell receptor beta chains sequenced from a single sample in a study of T cell changes during pregnancy in multiple sclerosis. Libraries were prepared by immunoSEQ multiplex PCR; TCRdb keeps only in-frame clonotypes and omits some of them. This repertoire shows about 75,000 clones, 94% found once; its top ten account for less than 0.15%. The specimen was CD4+ T cells from peripheral blood mononuclear cells, collected after pregnancy. The receptors come from a female donor with multiple sclerosis, enrolled in a pregnancy study.

The chain couples TRBV6-5 to TRBJ2-1; D is uncertain. V lost 6 bases, J lost 0 bases, and 6 bases lay in between. CDR1 and CDR2 (germline): MNHEY, SVGAGI. The CDR3 totals 13 residues. This chain's CDR3 is CASSLSSYNEQFF. The CDR3 nucleotides are TGTGCCAGCAGCCTCTCCTCCTACAATGAGCAGTTCTTC.

The chain couples TRBV6-1 to TRBJ2-7, with TRBD1 matching 7 bases. The CDR3 extends over 15 amino acids. Looked up from germline, CDR1 is MNHNS and CDR2 is SASEGT. V was clipped by 6 bases and J by 4 bases; unmatched bases: 12. The CDR3 region has the DNA TGTGCCAGCAGAGCCCAGACAGGGTCGCAGTACGAGCAGTACTTC. This sequence encodes CASRAQTGSQYEQYF.

This clone has more than one count but fewer than ten. J is TRBJ1-3 and V is TRBV5-1; D is perhaps TRBD1 (5 bases). The CDR3 extends over 17 amino acids. The germline V and J ends were trimmed by 3 bases and 0 bases, with 16 bases remaining between them. Germline CDR1 reads SGHRS; CDR2 reads YFSETQ. This chain's CDR3 is CASSSRAGRSSGNTIYF. CDR3 bases: TGCGCCAGCAGCTCCAGAGCGGGACGTTCCTCTGGAAACACCATATATTTT.

This clone was recorded once. This chain links TRBV27 with TRBJ2-4, with D unresolved. CDR1 is MNHEY and CDR2 is SMNVEV in the germline V gene (reference sequence). The CDR3 is 15 amino acids. V was trimmed by 3 bases and J by 3 bases, leaving 12 bases between them. For the CDR3, the DNA is TGTGCCAGCAGTTTCTTAACGGAGCTCAAAAACATTCAGTACTTC. Its translation is CASSFLTELKNIQYF.

The chain links TRBV2 to TRBJ1-2; 7 positions agree with TRBD1. This CDR3 is 12 amino acids long. J was trimmed by 4 bases and V by 10 bases; bases with no gene match: 6. Per germline, CDR1 SNHLY and CDR2 FYNNEI. As DNA, the CDR3 is TGTGCCATCCTGACAGGGCCCTATGGCTACACCTTC. Its protein is CAILTGPYGYTF. Together with reference TRBV2 and TRBJ1-2, the CDR3 gives the full variable domain: EPEVTQTPSHQVTQMGQEVILRCVPISNHLYFYWYRQILGQKVEFLVSFYNNEISEKSEIFDDQFSVERPDGSNFTLKIRSTKLEDSAMYFCAILTGPYGYTFGSGTRLTVV.

The chain uses TRBV29-1 and TRBJ2-1; no firm D call. V was pared by 5 bases and J by 0 bases, with 11 bases between. The CDR3 totals 14 residues. Germline V gene lookup returns CDR1 SQVTM and CDR2 ANQGSEA. This CDR3 is CSVCRYTSYNEQFF. CDR3 in DNA: TGCAGCGTTTGCAGATACACCTCCTACAATGAGCAGTTCTTC.

This chain uses TRBV5-4 with TRBJ1-2, with TRBD1 as a possible D gene (5 bases). Germline V gives CDR1 SGHNT, CDR2 YYREEE (reference sequence). The CDR3 totals 12 residues. The ends were cut back, 5 bases at V and 8 bases at J, with 13 bases in the middle. CDR3 DNA sequence: TGTGCCAGCAGTCCCGGGGGAAGAGGCTACACCTTC. It codes for CASSPGGRGYTF.

The gene calls are TRBV6-1 and TRBJ2-5; D is perhaps TRBD1 (6 bases). CDR3 length equals 14 residues. Germline lookup yields CDR1 MNHNS and CDR2 SASEGT. The V end lost 5 bases, the J end lost 3 bases, and 13 bases lay between the germline ends. The CDR3 DNA sequence: TGTGCCAGCAGTTATTGGGGGCTGGAAGAGACCCAGTACTTC. This codes for CASSYWGLEETQYF.

The J gene is TRBJ2-7, the V gene TRBV4-1, with TRBD1 identical over 7 bases. CDR3 length equals 16 residues. V shed 0 bases and J 2 bases; nucleotides not matched to a gene: 7. Germline loops: CDR1 MGHRA, CDR2 YSYEKL. CDR3 in DNA: TGCGCCAGCAGCCAAGACGGGACAGTAACTACCTACGAGCAGTACTTC. Its translation: CASSQDGTVTTYEQYF.